This TCR beta chain was profiled in a study of blood T cells in healthy people across ages. The germline gives CDR1 MNHNY, CDR2 SVGAGI (reference sequence). The trim removed 5 bases at V and 3 bases at J, leaving 6 bases unmatched. The length of the CDR3 is 16 residues. Study-wide findings and caveats: The unsorted PBMCs prevented any conclusive comparison of naive versus antigen-experienced cells.

A sample-barcoded 5' primer and a J-beta primer mix were used in a second PCR of about 7 to 12 cycles. All cDNA molecules were each tagged by a template-switch adaptor with 12 random nucleotides. Each CDR3 protein gets one entry after TCRdb re-called the 5' RACE reads with MiXCR. The repertoire holds 950,000 to 1,200,000 distinct CDR3 sequences, with roughly two fifths as singletons. Regarding this clonotype: What it binds is not known.

V gene TRBV6-6 combines with J gene TRBJ2-1, with TRBD2 matching 11 bases. The source is a man younger than 35 in good health. Sequencing used blood. The CDR3, as DNA: TGTGCCAGCAGTACGTCTAGCGGGGGGCTCTACAATGAGCAGTTCTTC. It codes for CASSTSSGGLYNEQFF.